The source of this TCR beta chain is a study of Graves' ophthalmopathy and Graves' hyperthyroidism. Whole-study results and caveats: Appearing in blood as well were most expanded thyroid clonotypes above 0.001 frequency.

For this clonotype: Its specificity is not known.

TCR beta CDR3 amplification used RNA transcripts. After a first-round RT-PCR with HTBI primers, a second-round multiplex PCR was run. Using its own MiXCR run on the multiplex PCR reads, TCRdb lists one record per CDR3 protein. The sample has over a million distinct CDR3 sequences; 36% are singletons. The CDR3 is 16 amino acids. V was pared by 5 bases and J by 3 bases, with 20 bases between. CDR1 is MGHDK, CDR2 SYGVNS, per germline. Excluded were patients with other autoimmune diseases, uncontrolled infections, pregnancy or lactation. Sequences were obtained from peripheral blood or thyroid tissue (not recorded which). The sequence came from an adult man with Graves' hyperthyroidism. The rearrangement uses TRBV25-1 and TRBJ2-7; D uncertain. Here the CDR3 DNA reads TGTGCCAGCAGTCCGAGTGTCGAAGTGAACAACTACGAGCAGTACTTC. This encodes CASSPSVEVNNYEQYF.